The next 8 T cell receptor beta chains were all read from a single sample in a study of CD8 T cells in Susac syndrome. The RNA input was about 0.5 to 1 ug, and it was reverse transcribed with random hexamers. TCRdb reanalysed the immunoSEQ multiplex PCR reads using MiXCR and keeps one entry per CDR3 protein. The data show approximately 190,000 distinct CDR3 sequences, more than 90% seen once. The sequencing input was CD4+ T cells from PBMCs. Source of these receptors: a human donor with multiple sclerosis.

This clonotype appeared a single time. V is TRBV4-1 and J is TRBJ2-5; unclear D gene. The V and J ends lost 4 bases and 6 bases respectively, with 18 bases between them. This CDR3 region has 15 residues. Germline CDR1 is MGHRA and CDR2 is YSYEKL. The CDR3 DNA is TGCGCCAGCAGCCGCCTATCAGACCGTCGTAAGACCCAGTACTTC. Protein: CASSRLSDRRKTQYF.

This clonotype was observed a single time. The rearrangement links TRBV5-1 to TRBJ2-3; TRBD2 matches 8 bases. Germline-derived CDR1 and CDR2 are SGHRS and YFSETQ. The CDR3 covers 14 residues. V shed 0 bases, J shed 6 bases, and the junction held 3 bases outside the gene matches. For the CDR3, the DNA is TGCGCCAGCAGCTTGGCGGGAGGGCTGGATACGCAGTATTTT. Translation gives CASSLAGGLDTQYF.

This chain joins TRBV3-1 and TRBJ2-1, with D maybe TRBD2 (6 bases). Trimming stripped 8 bases from V and 9 bases from J, with 14 bases between. This CDR3 has 12 residues. The germline V gene has CDR1 LGHDT and CDR2 YNNKEL (reference sequence). DNA for the CDR3: TGTGCCAGCGGGACTGTGGGAAGTGAGCAGTTCTTC. The encoded protein is CASGTVGSEQFF.

The rearrangement links TRBV5-6 to TRBJ2-7; D unclear. Germline values: CDR1 SGHDT, CDR2 YYEEEE. This CDR3 contains 12 residues. V gave up 3 bases and J gave up 6 bases, with 10 bases separating them. CDR3 sequence reads: CASSSLRPEQYF. The CDR3, as DNA: TGTGCCAGCAGCTCCCTTCGACCCGAGCAGTACTTC.

The V and J genes are TRBV30 and TRBJ1-2; TRBD1 might be the D (6 bases). The CDR3 is made up of 14 amino acids. V lost 5 bases and J lost 1, with 14 bases in between. Per the germline V gene, CDR1 is GTSNPN and CDR2 is SVGIG (reference sequence). CDR3 DNA sequence: TGTGCCTGGGGCACAGGGACACTTAACTATGGCTACACCTTC. Protein product: CAWGTGTLNYGYTF.

This chain joins TRBV19 and TRBJ1-6; D remains unclear. CDR1 is LNHDA, CDR2 SQIVND, per germline (reference sequence). Trimming stripped 3 bases from V and 0 bases from J, with 12 bases between. This CDR3 contains 17 residues. CDR3 sequence reads: CASSIGPRGSYNSPLHF. Written as DNA, the CDR3 is TGTGCCAGTAGTATTGGTCCGCGCGGCTCCTATAATTCACCCCTCCACTTT. Looking up the rest from reference TRBV19 and TRBJ1-6 gives the full variable domain: DGGITQSPKYLFRKEGQNVTLSCEQNLNHDAMYWYRQDPGQGLRLIYYSQIVNDFQKGDIAEGYSVSREKKESFPLTVTSAQKNPTAFYLCASSIGPRGSYNSPLHFGNGTRLTVT.

The gene calls are TRBV7-9 and TRBJ2-7; D remains unclear. Trimming removed 1 base at V and 5 bases at J, with 9 bases between. Germline V CDR1 and CDR2: SEHNR, FQNEAQ (reference sequence). This CDR3 region has 13 residues. CDR3 bases: TGTGCCAGCAGCTTAGAAGGGCTGCACGAGCAGTACTTC. Translated: CASSLEGLHEQYF.

V usage is TRBV5-4 and J usage is TRBJ2-4; 12 bases line up with TRBD2. The germline CDR1 and CDR2 sequences are SGHNT and YYREEE (reference sequence). The CDR3 runs to 13 residues. V was clipped by 0 bases and J by 16 bases; unmatched bases: 5. In DNA form, the CDR3 reads TGTGCCAGCAGCTTGGGACTAGCGGGAGTGTCTTACTTC. Residues: CASSLGLAGVSYF.